The 11 T cell receptor beta chains below come from one sample, sequenced in a study of human T cells and chemical hapten exposure. TCRdb re-called the RACE reads with MiXCR, one entry per CDR3 protein. The data hold around 57,000 distinct CDR3 sequences, with roughly 9.6% observed a single time. The time point was: patch test 1, 2 weeks after DPC sensitization. The sample's treatment: therapeutic diphenylcyclopropenone sensitization with weekly scalp DPC. The total RNA was obtained from whole blood that was not fractionated. Here the sequenced sample was whole blood, taken in connection with sensitization to the hapten diphenylcyclopropenone (DPC). The receptors shown here come from a woman in her 40s with alopecia areata. Some clones in this sample may be carry-over from other donors' samples.

This clonotype was observed many times. This chain links TRBV6-1 with TRBJ1-5; possible D gene TRBD1, 6 bases. Deletions cut 7 bases from V and 4 bases from J, with 11 bases between. Germline CDR1 is MNHNS and CDR2 is SASEGT. The CDR3 has 13 amino acids. Here the CDR3 reads CASTWDTNQPQHF. The CDR3 DNA reads as TGTGCCAGCACCTGGGACACGAATCAGCCCCAGCATTTT.

There are many counts of this clonotype. The V gene is TRBV6-6, the J gene TRBJ2-7; 7 positions agree with TRBD1. The CDR3 extends over 12 amino acids. Germline CDR1 is MNHNY and CDR2 is SVGAGI (reference sequence). J was trimmed by 6 bases and V by 6 bases; bases with no gene match: 5. The CDR3: CASSLTGREQYF. CDR3 DNA: TGTGCCAGCAGCCTGACAGGGCGCGAGCAGTACTTC.

The rearrangement joins TRBV5-1 to TRBJ2-1; 10 bases fit TRBD2. CDR1 and CDR2 (germline): SGHRS, YFSETQ. The CDR3 runs 15 residues. Trimming at V came to 4 bases and at J to 3 bases, leaving 4 bases not matched to a gene. The CDR3 spells CASSAGTSDYNEQFF. As DNA, the CDR3 is TGCGCCAGCAGCGCCGGGACTAGCGACTACAATGAGCAGTTCTTC.

The genes are TRBV9 and TRBJ2-5; no clear D. V was shortened by 3 bases and J by 1 base, with 13 bases between the two germline ends. This CDR3 has 15 residues. Per germline, CDR1 SGDLS and CDR2 YYNGEE. The CDR3: CASSASVSTQETQYF. The CDR3 DNA reads as TGTGCCAGCAGCGCCAGTGTCAGCACCCAAGAGACCCAGTACTTC. Full variable domain (remainder filled in from reference TRBV9 and TRBJ2-5): DSGVTQTPKHLITATGQRVTLRCSPRSGDLSVYWYQQSLDQGLQFLIQYYNGEERAKGNILERFSAQQFPDLHSELNLSSLELGDSALYFCASSASVSTQETQYFGPGTRLLVL.

The V call is TRBV29-1, the J call TRBJ2-5, with D perhaps being TRBD1 or TRBD2 (5 bases each). This CDR3 is 15 amino acids long. Germline V gene lookup returns CDR1 SQVTM and CDR2 ANQGSEA. Trimming left V 4 bases short and J 2 bases short, with 17 bases between. The CDR3 loop is CSVVRQRQGQETQYF. The CDR3 bases are TGCAGCGTTGTGAGACAGCGGCAAGGACAAGAGACCCAGTACTTC.

Many counts were recorded for this clonotype. The chain links TRBV28 to TRBJ1-5; D uncertain. The CDR3 is 11 amino acids. Germline V CDR1 and CDR2: MDHEN, SYDVKM. Trimming cost V 3 bases and J 4 bases, with 1 base left between them. CDR3 coding DNA: TGTGCCAGCAGTTTTAATCAGCCCCAGCATTTT. Translated, it gives CASSFNQPQHF.

V and J are TRBV28 and TRBJ1-1; D is unclear. V was trimmed by 3 bases and J by 2 bases, leaving 1 base between them. Germline-derived CDR1 and CDR2 are MDHEN and SYDVKM. The CDR3 has 11 amino acids. Here the CDR3 reads CASSFNTEAFF. CDR3 bases: TGTGCCAGCAGTTTTAACACTGAAGCTTTCTTT. The entire variable domain, with the rest obtained from reference TRBV28 and TRBJ1-1, is as follows: DVKVTQSSRYLVKRTGEKVFLECVQDMDHENMFWYRQDPGLGLRLIYFSYDVKMKEKGDIPEGYSVSREKKERFSLILESASTNQTSMYLCASSFNTEAFFGQGTRLTVV.

Ten or more counts support this clonotype. This rearrangement joins TRBV6-5 to TRBJ1-1, with D possibly TRBD1 on 6 matching bases. Germline CDR1 reads MNHEY; CDR2 reads SVGAGI. V gave up 2 bases and J gave up 8 bases, with 12 bases separating them. The CDR3 covers 13 residues. CDR3 in DNA: TGTGCCAGCAGTTACCAGGACAGATCGGAAGCTTTCTTT. Its translation: CASSYQDRSEAFF.

Concerning this clonotype itself: Being one base from a much bigger clone, this may be a read error. The chain links TRBV13 to TRBJ2-7; D unclear. Germline V gene lookup returns CDR1 PRHDT and CDR2 FYEKMQ (reference sequence). The CDR3 extends over 14 amino acids. CDR3 protein: CANSFVGESYEQYF. The CDR3 nucleotides are TGTGCCAACAGCTTTGTTGGAGAATCCTACGAGCAGTACTTC.

V is TRBV6-6 and J is TRBJ2-7, with a tentative D call TRBD2 (5 bases). The CDR3 is made up of 12 amino acids. The V and J ends lost 5 bases and 5 bases respectively, with 10 bases between them. The germline V gene encodes CDR1 MNHNY and CDR2 SVGAGI (reference sequence). The CDR3 nucleotides are TGTGCCAGCAGTCAACTAGGCAACGAGCAGTACTTC. Protein: CASSQLGNEQYF.

The chain is built from TRBV28 and TRBJ2-7; possibly TRBD2 for D (6 bases). Trimming cost V 8 bases and J 7 bases, with 15 bases left between them. The germline V gene has CDR1 MDHEN and CDR2 SYDVKM. The CDR3 length is 12 residues. CDR3 sequence: CASLAPFREQYF. CDR3 DNA: TGTGCCAGCCTAGCGCCCTTTAGGGAGCAGTACTTC.